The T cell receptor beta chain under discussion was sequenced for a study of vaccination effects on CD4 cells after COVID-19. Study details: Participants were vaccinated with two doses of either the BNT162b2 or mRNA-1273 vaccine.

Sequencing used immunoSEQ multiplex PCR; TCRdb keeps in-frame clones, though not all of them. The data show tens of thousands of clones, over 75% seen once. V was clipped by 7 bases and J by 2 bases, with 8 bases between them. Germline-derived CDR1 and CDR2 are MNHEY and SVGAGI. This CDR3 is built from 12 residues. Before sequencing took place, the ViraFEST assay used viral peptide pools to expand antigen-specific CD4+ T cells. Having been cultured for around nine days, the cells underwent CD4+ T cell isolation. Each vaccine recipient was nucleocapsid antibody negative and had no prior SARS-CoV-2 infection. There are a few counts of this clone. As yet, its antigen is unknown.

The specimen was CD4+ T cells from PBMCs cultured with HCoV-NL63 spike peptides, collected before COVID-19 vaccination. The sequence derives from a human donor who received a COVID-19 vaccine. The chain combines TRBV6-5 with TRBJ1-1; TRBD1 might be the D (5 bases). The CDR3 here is CASTTGNTEAFF. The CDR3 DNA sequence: TGTGCCAGCACCACAGGTAACACTGAAGCTTTCTTT.